The 11 T cell receptor beta chains below come from one sample, sequenced in a study of glioma-infiltrating T cells after dendritic cell vaccination. Clones were read by immunoSEQ multiplex PCR, and TCRdb kept only the in-frame ones, dropping some. The sample lists approximately 82,000 clones, roughly 90% occurring once. The sample consisted of blood, taken before dendritic cell vaccination. Receptor source: a human donor with glioblastoma.

Worth noting for this clone: Other DNA variants within this sample encode the same CDR3. The V and J genes are TRBV6-1 and TRBJ2-1; 11 nucleotides align to TRBD1. Germline lookup yields CDR1 MNHNS and CDR2 SASEGT. The V and J ends lost 6 bases and 8 bases, in that order; junction bases with no gene match: 9. CDR3 length equals 15 residues. The CDR3 DNA is TGTGCCAGCAGAAAGGGGGGACAGGGGGAACATGAGCAGTTCTTC. It translates to CASRKGGQGEHEQFF.

This chain joins TRBV7-2 and TRBJ2-3, with 8 bases aligning to TRBD2. This CDR3 has 16 residues. Germline V gene data show CDR1 as SGHTA and CDR2 as FQGNSA. V was pared by 5 bases and J by 0 bases, with 7 bases of the junction left unmatched. For the CDR3, the DNA is TGTGCCAGCAGCGCAACTAGCGGACTTAGCACAGATACGCAGTATTTT. Translated: CASSATSGLSTDTQYF.

V is TRBV7-9 and J is TRBJ2-2, with 9 nucleotides matching TRBD1. Germline V gene lookup returns CDR1 SEHNR and CDR2 FQNEAQ (reference sequence). The CDR3 length is 15 residues. The ends lost 3 bases at V and 5 bases at J; junction bases unmatched: 4. CDR3 residues: CASSFGQGWTGELFF. For the CDR3, the DNA is TGTGCCAGCAGCTTCGGACAGGGGTGGACCGGGGAGCTGTTTTTT.

The chain carries TRBV4-1 and TRBJ1-6, with unresolved D. This CDR3 has 15 amino acids. V lost 0 bases and J lost 7, with 10 bases in between. CDR1 and CDR2 (germline): MGHRA, YSYEKL. The CDR3, as DNA: TGCGCCAGCAGCCAAGAGGGCACTGTCAATTCACCCCTCCACTTT. Protein sequence: CASSQEGTVNSPLHF.

The count of this clone is one. This chain links TRBV7-3 with TRBJ2-2, with D possibly being TRBD2 (6 bases). V lost 2 bases and J 7 bases, leaving 14 bases between the germline ends. The germline V gene has CDR1 SGHTA and CDR2 FQGTGA. The CDR3 extends over 15 amino acids. The CDR3 nucleotides read TGTGCCAGCAGCTTAGGGCCACGGCGGGGCGGGGAGCTGTTTTTT. Its translation is CASSLGPRRGGELFF. Full variable domain (outside the CDR3, taken from reference TRBV7-3 and TRBJ2-2): GAGVSQTPSNKVTEKGKYVELRCDPISGHTALYWYRQSLGQGPEFLIYFQGTGAADDSGLPNDRFFAVRPEGSVSTLKIQRTERGDSAVYLCASSLGPRRGGELFFGEGSRLTVL.

CDR3 protein: CASTASVDTQYF. Here the CDR3 DNA reads TGTGCCAGCACCGCCTCGGTTGATACGCAGTATTTT. The chain couples TRBV7-9 to TRBJ2-3; unclear D gene. Germline lookup yields CDR1 SEHNR and CDR2 FQNEAQ (reference sequence). This CDR3 has 12 residues. Trimming shortened V by 7 bases and J by 6 bases, and 11 bases separated the two germline ends.

This rearrangement joins TRBV27 to TRBJ2-1; D uncertain. CDR1 and CDR2 from the germline V gene are MNHEY and SMNVEV (reference sequence). V gave up 6 bases and J gave up 3 bases, with 3 bases separating them. The CDR3 consists of 11 residues. Here the CDR3 reads CASSNYNEQFF. For the CDR3, the DNA is TGTGCCAGCAGCAACTACAATGAGCAGTTCTTC.

V usage is TRBV13 and J usage is TRBJ2-7; perhaps TRBD2 as D (6 bases). Germline CDR1 and CDR2: PRHDT and FYEKMQ (reference sequence). The CDR3 is 15 residues long. Between the trimmed V and J ends, which lost 5 bases and 0 bases, there was a span of 14 bases. The DNA for the CDR3 is TGTGCCAGCAGCCCAGGACTACTCAGCTCCTACGAGCAGTACTTC. Its protein is CASSPGLLSSYEQYF.

The chain couples TRBV28 to TRBJ1-2; D unresolved. Germline CDR1 is MDHEN and CDR2 is SYDVKM. V gave up 8 bases and J gave up 4 bases, with 8 bases separating them. The CDR3 extends over 11 amino acids. The CDR3 bases are TGTGCCAGCCGTTGGCTCTATGGCTACACCTTC. Protein sequence: CASRWLYGYTF.

The V gene is TRBV30, the J gene TRBJ2-3; 9 bases map to TRBD2. Trimming removed 5 bases from V and 3 bases from J; junction bases left unmatched: 6. There are 14 residues in the CDR3. The germline CDR1 and CDR2 sequences are GTSNPN and SVGIG (reference sequence). The CDR3 DNA reads as TGTGCCTGGGGCGGGGGGGTTGAGACAGATACGCAGTATTTT. This codes for CAWGGGVETDTQYF.

The chain carries TRBV27 and TRBJ1-2; 12 bases are a match to TRBD1. There are 14 residues in the CDR3. J gave up 7 bases and V 6 bases, and 6 bases lay outside the gene matches. In germline, CDR1 is MNHEY, CDR2 SMNVEV (reference sequence). CDR3 coding DNA: TGTGCCAGCAGGGGACAGGGGGCGCGGAGTGGCTACACCTTC. As protein: CASRGQGARSGYTF.